Given below is one T cell receptor (beta chain) in context. The antigen it recognizes is unknown. Base qualities are not recorded, but no much larger clone differs from it by a single base. The sample belongs to a study of shared clonotypes between healthy human individuals (dated by TCRdb to 2018 to 2021). Looking at the study overall: A few men and a couple of women, aged 18 to 49 years, made up the cohort. Per donor, three plates each were used for CD4 naive and CD4 memory, two for CD8 naive, and one for CD8 memory. Blood TCR repertoires of about 5 healthy adults were deeply sequenced to estimate repertoire size and the extent of clonotype sharing between individuals. Different laboratories and diverse techniques were used to prepare libraries and sequence TCR repertoires, to increase sequencing depth and limit assay-specific biases. Between about 0.85 and 9.5 billion PBMCs per donor were obtained by leukapheresis. Beyond this particular receptor, the publication reports: The genetic and exposure-history diversity represented was limited by the small number of donors. Only blood was sampled, and tissue TCR repertoires likely differ from those in blood. Rarefaction of sorted-subset datasets indicated incomplete sequencing despite the large sequencing depth. Pairwise subsampling indicated that sequencing depth was expected to affect the degree of clonotype sharing among donors. Sharing across a few donors was observed for roughly 5% of naive CD4, over 3% of naive CD8, over 2% of memory CD4, and over 0.3% of memory CD8 clonotypes. Larger estimated clonotype richness was generally found for naive subsets than for memory subsets. Higher generation probabilities were observed for clonotypes shared by all four sorted-subset donors than for non-shared clonotypes.

Healthy HIV-negative adults with no recently reported acute infections or vaccinations were included as donors. All donors were Caucasian adults living in Nashville, Tennessee, USA. Magnetic negative selection was used to enrich CD4+ T cells, after which naive cells were positively selected on CD45RA and the negative fraction became the memory subset. Blood was collected by leukapheresis, and PBMCs were isolated by Ficoll-Histopaque density gradient centrifugation and then cryopreserved in liquid nitrogen vapor phase. Analytical flow cytometry was used to check the purity and quantity of every magnetically sorted T cell population. Genomic DNA was isolated from each sorted fraction and quantified by UV absorbance on a Nanodrop 2000c. The cysteine opens and the phenylalanine closes a CDR3 of 14 amino acids. The entry retains the CDR3 DNA only, 42 bases that are in frame from base 1. In the germline V gene, CDR1 corresponds to SGDLS and CDR2 to YYNGEE. The V and J ends are trimmed by 0 bases and 4 bases, leaving 10 bases between them.

Using the deep immunoSEQ assay, multiplex PCR amplified TCR CDR3 regions from genomic DNA. For each cell subset, the extracted genomic DNA was distributed evenly across all wells of several immunoSEQ 96-well plates, and each plate served as one replicate. For sorted subsets, approximately 210 ng genomic DNA, equal to about 30,000 T cell genomes, was loaded into each replicate PCR. Purified libraries were quantified with a Qubit 3.0 fluorometer, sized on a Bioanalyzer 2100, and re-quantified with the KAPA Library Quantification kit. Each immunoSEQ 96-well plate was sequenced on its own single-read 150-cycle Illumina NextSeq 550 flow cell. As for the authors' bioinformatics: The immunoSEQ output contained only junctional sequences without quality scores, so filtering could not match that applied to full-length reads. Sequences were annotated with PyIR, a Python wrapper for IgBLAST v1.9, using IMGT germline references to assign V/J genes and CDR3. Reads were filtered out if the reads had weak V/J assignments (E-value above 1e-6), no CDR3, stop codons, out-of-frame junctions, or ambiguous translated residues. V3J clonotypes were defined by identical inferred V gene, J gene, and CDR3 amino acid sequence. To compute the percentage overlap between repertoires, the number of shared unique clonotypes was divided by the size of the smaller repertoire. Richness of each repertoire was evaluated using RTK rarefaction, the Chao1 estimator, and Recon v2.1 estimates of unobserved clonotypes. Generation probabilities were computed with OLGA for all TCRbeta clonotypes obtained by the gDNA method from a few donors. Drawn from immuneACCESS, this table holds only the in-frame rearrangements with V and J called that TCRdb kept. Clones are partly lost; checked studies trace under half to an unresolved V gene and leave the rest unexplained. V and J calls and clone size are those listed in that table; D and trimming were worked out from the DNA. The sample table records around 1.1 million clones; roughly 80% of these occur just once. 0.89% of the sample goes to the ten largest clones.

This receptor was taken from a man between 18 and 35 years old in good health. Some clones in this sample may be carry-over from other donors' samples. Sequencing was performed on memory CD4+ T cells from PBMCs. The cell subset or site label of this sample denotes: CD45RA-negative fraction. The rearrangement joined TRBV9 to TRBJ2-5; TRBD1 is a weak D gene call, 5 bases matching. The DNA reads as follows: TGTGCCAGCAGCGTAGTAGGGGCGTCAGAGACCCAGTACTTC. This sequence encodes CASSVVGASETQYF. With all but the CDR3 taken from the reference TRBV9 and TRBJ2-5 genes, the full variable domain is: DSGVTQTPKHLITATGQRVTLRCSPRSGDLSVYWYQQSLDQGLQFLIQYYNGEERAKGNILERFSAQQFPDLHSELNLSSLELGDSALYFCASSVVGASETQYFGPGTRLLVL.